These 28 T cell receptor beta chains came from one sample sequenced in a study of TIL therapy for anti-PD-1-resistant metastatic lung cancer (dated by TCRdb to about 2021). TCR beta CDR3 regions were amplified from genomic DNA by bias-controlled multiplex PCR with the immunoSEQ v3 hsTCRB kit. This immuneACCESS table, as held by TCRdb, lists in-frame sequences with V and J called but not all clones. Of the missing ones, under half trace to an unresolved V gene in checked studies; the others have no known cause. This sample has more than 50,000 clones in its table, and around 86% of those were observed once. The leading ten clones occupy 2.5% to 3% of the sample. The time point label on this specimen signifies: pre-treatment sample, taken before nivolumab and TIL therapy. The starting material was blood, obtained at baseline. All receptors come from a person between 25 and 80 years old with non-small cell lung cancer.

This clone was recorded once. The chain has TRBV28 and TRBJ2-7; D unresolved. Germline V gives CDR1 MDHEN, CDR2 SYDVKM. V was shortened by 7 bases and J by 0 bases, with 7 bases between the two germline ends. The CDR3 covers 12 residues. In DNA form, the CDR3 reads TGTGCCAGCATGTCTTCCTCCTACGAGCAGTACTTC. Translated: CASMSSSYEQYF. The complete variable domain, with remaining parts taken from reference TRBV28 and TRBJ2-7, reads DVKVTQSSRYLVKRTGEKVFLECVQDMDHENMFWYRQDPGLGLRLIYFSYDVKMKEKGDIPEGYSVSREKKERFSLILESASTNQTSMYLCASMSSSYEQYFGPGTRLTVT.

V is TRBV29-1 and J is TRBJ1-3; 10 bases map to TRBD1. The junction had 2 bases not matched to a gene; V was cut back by 3 bases and J by 0 bases. Germline CDR1 SQVTM, CDR2 ANQGSEA. The CDR3 runs to 15 residues. In DNA form, the CDR3 reads TGCAGCGTTGAGGGGACAGGGGACTCTGGAAACACCATATATTTT. Translating it yields CSVEGTGDSGNTIYF.

This chain joins TRBV30 and TRBJ2-7; the D gene is possibly TRBD2 (7 bases). Germline assignment: CDR1 GTSNPN and CDR2 SVGIG (reference sequence). V lost 5 bases to trimming and J lost 5 bases, with 25 bases between them. The CDR3 has 16 amino acids. The CDR3 here is CAWGPGLGGATDEQYF. The CDR3 nucleotides read TGTGCCTGGGGCCCGGGATTGGGGGGGGCAACGGACGAGCAGTACTTC.

V is TRBV10-2 and J is TRBJ2-3, with 9 bases that match TRBD2. Trimming removed 8 bases from V and 5 bases from J; junction bases left unmatched: 8. The germline gives CDR1 WSHSY, CDR2 SAAADI. The CDR3 contains 14 residues. CDR3 bases: TGCGCCAGCGGGAAAGGAGCGGGAGGAGATACGCAGTATTTT. Protein: CASGKGAGGDTQYF.

This chain joins TRBV14 and TRBJ1-1; D is unclear. V was trimmed by 4 bases and J by 1 base, leaving 7 bases between them. The CDR3 length is 13 residues. The germline V gene encodes CDR1 SGHDN and CDR2 FVKESK. This chain's CDR3 is CASSRLPNTEAFF. The DNA for the CDR3 is TGTGCCAGCAGCCGACTACCGAACACTGAAGCTTTCTTT.

The chain couples TRBV27 to TRBJ2-3, with D perhaps given as TRBD1 or TRBD2 (5 bases each). The V end lost 5 bases, the J end lost 6 bases, and 12 bases lay between the germline ends. CDR1 is MNHEY and CDR2 is SMNVEV in the germline V gene (reference sequence). The CDR3 consists of 13 residues. CDR3 in amino acids: CASSPAWGDTQYF. The DNA for the CDR3 is TGTGCCAGCAGTCCTGCCTGGGGGGATACGCAGTATTTT.

This sequence joins TRBV19 and TRBJ2-5; TRBD2 matches 7 bases. This CDR3 comprises 13 residues. The germline V gene encodes CDR1 LNHDA and CDR2 SQIVND (reference sequence). V shed 4 bases and J 2 bases; nucleotides not matched to a gene: 1. CDR3 protein: CASSRRGQETQYF. For the CDR3, the DNA is TGTGCCAGTAGTAGGCGGGGGCAAGAGACCCAGTACTTC.

In the case of this clone: One junction end does not reproduce the germline sequence, and a read error may be involved. J is TRBJ1-1 and V is TRBV5-1; D is ambiguous. Germline lookup yields CDR1 SGHRS and CDR2 YFSETQ. The CDR3 contains 15 residues. The CDR3 loop is CARSIYGNMNTEAFF. The CDR3 region has the DNA TGCGCCCGCAGTATTTATGGGAATATGAACACTGAAGCTTTCTTT.

The V and J genes are TRBV7-9 and TRBJ2-2; TRBD1 matches 8 bases. V trimming: 3 bases; J trimming: 6 bases; junction bases outside the gene matches: 3. Looked up from germline, CDR1 is SEHNR and CDR2 is FQNEAQ (reference sequence). The CDR3 runs to 14 residues. Here the CDR3 reads CASSFRDRPGELFF. The CDR3 DNA follows: TGTGCCAGCAGCTTCCGGGACAGGCCCGGGGAGCTGTTTTTT.

The chain has TRBV5-6 and TRBJ1-2, with D unresolved. The CDR3 extends over 12 amino acids. The V end was cut by 4 bases, the J end by 7 bases, with 11 bases between. Per the germline V gene, CDR1 is SGHDT and CDR2 is YYEEEE. The CDR3 here is CASSLEAGGYTF. The CDR3 nucleotides are TGTGCCAGCAGCCTGGAAGCCGGTGGCTACACCTTC.

This chain links TRBV5-4 with TRBJ2-1; TRBD2 matches 8 bases. Trimming cost V 0 bases and J 3 bases; bases outside gene matches: 2. Germline V gene data show CDR1 as SGHNT and CDR2 as YYREEE (reference sequence). The CDR3 runs 15 residues. CDR3: CASSLATSGYNEQFF. For the CDR3, the DNA is TGTGCCAGCAGCTTGGCAACTAGCGGCTACAATGAGCAGTTCTTC.

This clone has more than one count but fewer than ten. The chain joins TRBV19 to TRBJ1-1; the D is unclear. Trimming took off 3 bases at V and 1 base at J, with 6 bases between the two ends. The CDR3 runs to 13 residues. Per germline, CDR1 LNHDA and CDR2 SQIVND (reference sequence). The CDR3 coding sequence is TGTGCCAGTAGTATGCGGGGGAACACTGAAGCTTTCTTT. This codes for CASSMRGNTEAFF.

The genes are TRBV27 and TRBJ2-1; D is uncertain. Germline values: CDR1 MNHEY, CDR2 SMNVEV (reference sequence). Deletions cut 3 bases from V and 10 bases from J, with 13 bases between. The CDR3 has 13 residues. DNA of the CDR3: TGTGCCAGCAGTTTTACCCCTCCGCGGGAGCAGTTCTTC. The encoded protein is CASSFTPPREQFF.

V is TRBV2 and J is TRBJ2-2; D is unclear. Per germline, CDR1 SNHLY and CDR2 FYNNEI. The CDR3 sequence is 17 residues long. Trimming removed 7 bases at V and 6 bases at J, with 24 bases between. CDR3 nucleotide sequence: TGTGCCAGCATGCGTAACACTGGACGCGGCACGCCCGGGGAGCTGTTTTTT. It codes for CASMRNTGRGTPGELFF.

The chain joins TRBV9 to TRBJ2-5; a weak D match, TRBD1 (6 bases). V was clipped by 3 bases and J by 0 bases, with 15 bases between them. There are 16 residues in the CDR3. CDR1 and CDR2 (germline): SGDLS, YYNGEE. The CDR3 sequence is CASSEDRFTDQETQYF. The CDR3 DNA reads as TGTGCCAGCAGCGAGGACAGATTCACGGACCAAGAGACCCAGTACTTC.

CDR3 DNA sequence: TGCGCCAGCAGGCCCGGGACACCGAACACCGGGGAGCTGTTTTTT. Translation gives CASRPGTPNTGELFF. The rearrangement uses TRBV5-1 and TRBJ2-2; D is possibly TRBD1 (6 bases). This CDR3 contains 15 residues. V dropped 5 bases and J dropped 0 bases, with 11 bases sitting between them. From germline, CDR1 is SGHRS and CDR2 YFSETQ.

V and J are TRBV9 and TRBJ1-3; D is uncertain. The CDR3 length is 15 residues. Germline assignment: CDR1 SGDLS and CDR2 YYNGEE. Between the trimmed V and J ends, which lost 2 bases and 0 bases, there was a span of 9 bases. CDR3 DNA sequence: TGTGCCAGCAGCGTCCTGCGGGACTCTGGAAACACCATATATTTT. It encodes CASSVLRDSGNTIYF.

This rearrangement joins TRBV30 to TRBJ2-3; 11 bases are a match to TRBD2. The CDR3 sequence is 14 residues long. V dropped 0 bases and J dropped 5; count of bases not matched to a gene: 1. From germline, CDR1 is GTSNPN and CDR2 SVGIG (reference sequence). CDR3 sequence (DNA): TGTGCCTGGAGTGTTAGCGGGGGGGGAGATACGCAGTATTTT. It translates to CAWSVSGGGDTQYF.

This clone is a singleton in its sample. This rearrangement joins TRBV10-2 to TRBJ1-1; 7 bases are shared with TRBD1. Losses at the gene ends were 6 bases for V and 0 bases for J; bases not matched to a gene: 1. Germline values: CDR1 WSHSY, CDR2 SAAADI. CDR3 length equals 13 residues. The DNA of the CDR3 is TGCGCCAGCAGCGGACAGGTGAACACTGAAGCTTTCTTT. It translates to CASSGQVNTEAFF.

This clone was observed a single time. The genes are TRBV12-3 or TRBV12-4 and TRBJ1-1, with D unclear. The CDR3 covers 13 residues. V was clipped by 8 bases and J by 3 bases, with 13 bases between them. The CDR3 protein is CASAYKGDTEAFF. The DNA of the CDR3 is TGTGCCAGCGCCTATAAGGGTGACACTGAAGCTTTCTTT.

The genes are TRBV5-5 and TRBJ2-4; D ambiguous. This CDR3 region has 13 residues. V lost 3 bases and J 5 bases, leaving 9 bases between the germline ends. Germline CDR1 SGHKS, CDR2 YYEKEE (reference sequence). For the CDR3, the DNA is TGTGCCAGCAGCTGGCCCCCAGAAAACATTCAGTACTTC. Translated, it gives CASSWPPENIQYF. Drawing the rest from reference TRBV5-5 and TRBJ2-4, the complete variable domain is DAGVTQSPTHLIKTRGQQVTLRCSPISGHKSVSWYQQVLGQGPQFIFQYYEKEERGRGNFPDRFSARQFPNYSSELNVNALLLGDSALYLCASSWPPENIQYFGAGTRLSVL.

This clone was seen once. The J gene is TRBJ1-3, the V gene TRBV9; D is unclear. The germline V and J ends were trimmed by 0 bases and 0 bases, with 10 bases remaining between them. Germline loops: CDR1 SGDLS, CDR2 YYNGEE. CDR3 size: 16 residues. The CDR3 protein is CASSVESSASGNTIYF. CDR3 coding DNA: TGTGCCAGCAGCGTAGAAAGCAGTGCCTCTGGAAACACCATATATTTT.

The CDR3 loop is CATQEGTGRLKTQYF. The CDR3 DNA reads as TGTGCCACCCAAGAAGGGACAGGGAGATTGAAGACCCAGTACTTC. This chain uses TRBV24-1 with TRBJ2-5, with 9 bases aligning to TRBD1. Trimming removed 9 bases from V and 6 bases from J; junction bases left unmatched: 13. The CDR3 runs to 15 residues. The germline CDR1 and CDR2 sequences are KGHDR and SFDVKD.

The chain joins TRBV15 to TRBJ1-5; D may be TRBD1 (6 bases). Trimming removed 0 bases at V and 6 bases at J, with 15 bases between. The CDR3 consists of 16 residues. The germline CDR1 and CDR2 sequences are LNHNV and YYDKDF (reference sequence). CDR3 DNA sequence: TGTGCCACCAGCAGAGAGAGGTCAGGGGCGGGTCAGCCCCAGCATTTT. Translation: CATSRERSGAGQPQHF.

In its sample, this clone was seen once. The chain carries TRBV28 and TRBJ2-7; a possible D gene is TRBD1 (6 bases). The V end lost 6 bases, the J end lost 0 bases, and 12 bases lay between the germline ends. This CDR3 is built from 14 residues. Germline V CDR1 and CDR2: MDHEN, SYDVKM. The CDR3, as DNA: TGTGCCAGCAGACCAACAGGGATCTCCTACGAGCAGTACTTC. Encoded protein: CASRPTGISYEQYF.

The chain is built from TRBV12-5 and TRBJ2-3, with a possible D match to TRBD2 (6 bases). Germline values: CDR1 LGHNT, CDR2 FRNRAP. CDR3 size: 14 residues. Trimming took off 1 base at V and 3 bases at J, with 8 bases between the two ends. The CDR3, as DNA: TGTGCTAGTGGTTTGGGGGGGGAAACAGATACGCAGTATTTT. This gives the protein CASGLGGETDTQYF.

The table lists this clone with a count of one. The rearrangement uses TRBV6-5 and TRBJ1-3; 7 bases are a match to TRBD1. The CDR3 runs 14 residues. With 8 bases clipped from V and 4 bases from J, the junction kept 8 bases outside the gene matches. The germline V gene encodes CDR1 MNHEY and CDR2 SVGAGI. For the CDR3, the DNA is TGTGCCAGCCGGGCCACAGGGGAGGGAAACACCATATATTTT. It yields the protein CASRATGEGNTIYF.

This chain joins TRBV29-1 and TRBJ1-2; D gene ambiguous. The CDR3 consists of 11 residues. CDR1 is SQVTM, CDR2 ANQGSEA, per germline. Trimming cost V 0 bases and J 6 bases, with 5 bases left between them. As DNA, the CDR3 is TGCAGCGTTGAAGAACGCCATGGCTACACCTTC. The encoded protein is CSVEERHGYTF.